What follows are 31 T cell receptor beta chains derived from one specimen sequenced in a study of blood T cell repertoires in COVID-19 (dated by TCRdb to about 2020). The protocol used for the library was the immunoSEQ multiplex PCR assay. As stored in TCRdb, this immuneACCESS dataset retains in-frame rearrangements with V and J assigned. A fraction of the clones does not appear; measured against another copy, unresolved V genes explain less than half of the discrepancy, and the remainder lacks a known reason. Recorded for this sample are 250,000 or so clones; approximately 90% of them occurred a single time. Roughly 6.8% of the sample is in the top ten clones. Sequenced: peripheral blood. Receptors originate from a woman in her 30s with COVID-19, enrolled during active disease.

The chain links TRBV5-1 to TRBJ1-1, with no clear D. Germline V lookup: CDR1 SGHRS, CDR2 YFSETQ. V was trimmed by 4 bases and J by 8 bases, leaving 24 bases between them. This CDR3 is built from 16 residues. For the CDR3, the DNA is TGCGCCAGCAGCCCGGTGGGCCCCCCTGGTATGAGAGAAGCTTTCTTT. Its translation: CASSPVGPPGMREAFF.

This clone was seen a single time. The chain has TRBV28 and TRBJ2-5; D is unclear. The germline CDR1 and CDR2 sequences are MDHEN and SYDVKM. The V end was cut by 3 bases, the J end by 0 bases, with 11 bases between. CDR3 length equals 15 residues. The CDR3 nucleotides are TGTGCCAGCAGTTTGCTTGGGCGTAACCAAGAGACCCAGTACTTC. Translated: CASSLLGRNQETQYF.

This sequence joins TRBV24-1 and TRBJ1-4, with D uncertain. Per germline, CDR1 KGHDR and CDR2 SFDVKD. The CDR3 loop spans 14 amino acids. Trimming removed 2 bases at V and 0 bases at J, with 3 bases between. This chain's CDR3 is CATSDSSTNEKLFF. The CDR3 DNA reads as TGTGCCACCAGTGATTCATCAACTAATGAAAAACTGTTTTTT.

V is TRBV10-2 and J is TRBJ1-1; D might be TRBD1 (6 bases). V was shortened by 6 bases and J by 10 bases, with 15 bases between the two germline ends. Per the germline V gene, CDR1 is WSHSY and CDR2 is SAAADI. The CDR3 is 12 amino acids. DNA of the CDR3: TGCGCCAGCAGACCTACAGGGCCCGCAGCTTTCTTT. It specifies CASRPTGPAAFF.

The chain has TRBV6-6 and TRBJ2-3, with 13 bases that match TRBD2. Unmatched junction bases numbered 19, after V lost 6 bases and J lost 4 bases. The CDR3 extends over 20 amino acids. CDR1 MNHNY and CDR2 SVGAGI come from the germline V gene (reference sequence). The CDR3 loop is CASSRPSGTSGKAGPDTQYF. In DNA form, the CDR3 reads TGTGCCAGCAGCCGGCCCTCCGGGACTAGCGGGAAGGCGGGCCCAGATACGCAGTATTTT.

This clone turned up a few times. The chain is built from TRBV10-3 and TRBJ1-3; D unresolved. CDR1 is ENHRY and CDR2 is SYGVKD in the germline V gene. CDR3 length: 16 amino acids. V was pared by 4 bases and J by 1 base, with 14 bases between. The CDR3 here is CAISAVLYSSGNTIYF. The CDR3, as DNA: TGTGCCATCAGTGCGGTACTCTACTCGTCTGGAAACACCATATATTTT.

In its sample, this clone was seen many times. The chain recombines TRBV4-3 with TRBJ2-7, with 9 bases that match TRBD2. V lost 0 bases, J lost 5 bases, and 14 bases stayed unmatched. Germline-derived CDR1 and CDR2 are LGHNA and YSLEER. The CDR3 loop spans 18 amino acids. This CDR3 is CASSQELVGAGGPHEQYF. The CDR3 nucleotides read TGCGCCAGCAGCCAAGAACTGGTAGGGGCGGGGGGGCCCCACGAGCAGTACTTC.

The J gene is TRBJ2-7, the V gene TRBV12-3 or TRBV12-4; 8 nucleotides match TRBD1. This CDR3 comprises 12 residues. Trimming removed 5 bases from V and 5 bases from J; junction bases left unmatched: 2. The CDR3 DNA reads as TGTGCCAGCAGTCGACAGGGGAACGAGCAGTACGTC. The encoded protein is CASSRQGNEQYV.

V and J are TRBV11-1 and TRBJ1-6, with D unclear. The V gene's germline CDR1 is SGHAT and CDR2 FQDESV (reference sequence). The V gene lost 2 bases and the J gene lost 10 bases, with 18 bases spanning the gap. This CDR3 is built from 16 residues. The CDR3 DNA reads TGTGCCAGCAGCTTATCGGTTGGGCGCATATTCTCACCCCTCCACTTT. Amino acids: CASSLSVGRIFSPLHF. Based on the CDR3 plus reference TRBV11-1 and TRBJ1-6, the full variable domain is EAEVAQSPRYKITEKSQAVAFWCDPISGHATLYWYRQILGQGPELLVQFQDESVVDDSQLPKDRFSAERLKGVDSTLKIQPAELGDSAMYLCASSLSVGRIFSPLHFGNGTRLTVT.

The J gene is TRBJ2-1, the V gene TRBV27; a possible D gene is TRBD1 (6 bases). Germline V lookup: CDR1 MNHEY, CDR2 SMNVEV (reference sequence). The CDR3 contains 13 residues. V was clipped by 2 bases and J by 6 bases, with 8 bases between them. The CDR3, as DNA: TGTGCCAGCAGTTTAGGACAGTTCAATGAGCAGTTCTTC. Translated: CASSLGQFNEQFF.

The chain is built from TRBV4-2 and TRBJ2-4; perhaps TRBD1 as D (5 bases). Germline CDR1 LGHNA, CDR2 YNFKEQ. Trimming left V 0 bases short and J 1 base short, with 10 bases between. This CDR3 is built from 16 residues. The CDR3 region is CASSQDKGVAKNIQYF. DNA of the CDR3: TGTGCCAGCAGCCAAGATAAAGGGGTCGCCAAAAACATTCAGTACTTC.

J is TRBJ1-5 and V is TRBV7-2; TRBD1 is a possible D gene (6 bases). This CDR3 is 15 amino acids long. V dropped 0 bases and J dropped 5 bases, with 11 bases sitting between them. Germline V gene lookup returns CDR1 SGHTA and CDR2 FQGNSA. In DNA, the CDR3 is TGTGCCAGCAGCTTAGCTACAGGGCGCTATCAGCCCCAGCATTTT. It yields the protein CASSLATGRYQPQHF.

J is TRBJ2-5 and V is TRBV10-2, with 11 bases aligning to TRBD1. Losses at the gene ends were 7 bases for V and 2 bases for J; bases not matched to a gene: 9. Looked up from germline, CDR1 is WSHSY and CDR2 is SAAADI. The CDR3 consists of 16 residues. CDR3 protein: CASTTPGTGGQETQYF. DNA for the CDR3: TGCGCCAGCACTACCCCCGGGACAGGGGGGCAAGAGACCCAGTACTTC.

The chain employs TRBV4-1 and TRBJ2-5, with no clear D. The CDR3 is 12 residues long. Between the trimmed V and J ends, which lost 1 base and 5 bases, there was a span of 5 bases. Germline V CDR1 and CDR2: MGHRA, YSYEKL. CDR3 DNA: TGCGCCAGCAGCCAAGGCCGGGAGACCCAGTACTTC. Residues: CASSQGRETQYF.

The V and J genes are TRBV27 and TRBJ1-2; a weak D match, TRBD1 (5 bases). The CDR3 is 12 amino acids. The ends were cut back, 10 bases at V and 4 bases at J, with 13 bases in the middle. The germline V gene encodes CDR1 MNHEY and CDR2 SMNVEV (reference sequence). The CDR3 loop is CATRGQSYGYTF. CDR3 DNA sequence: TGTGCCACAAGGGGCCAGTCCTATGGCTACACCTTC.

The chain combines TRBV6-5 with TRBJ2-1; TRBD2 matches at 11 bases. With V trimmed by 2 bases and J by 10 bases, 4 bases remained unmatched. The germline V gene has CDR1 MNHEY and CDR2 SVGAGI. This CDR3 has 14 residues. The CDR3 bases are TGTGCCAGCAGTTACGAGACTAGCGGGACAGAGCAGTTCTTC. Amino acid sequence: CASSYETSGTEQFF.

J is TRBJ1-6 and V is TRBV10-3; 7 bases fit TRBD1. The CDR3 runs 13 residues. After removal of 10 bases from V and 7 bases from J, the junction contained 7 bases not matched to a gene. The germline V gene encodes CDR1 ENHRY and CDR2 SYGVKD. CDR3 sequence (DNA): TGTGCCACCTCAGGACAGGCAAATTCACCCCTCCACTTT. Protein: CATSGQANSPLHF.

CDR3 sequence reads: CASSHRTGSRDTIYF. The CDR3 DNA reads as TGCGCCAGCAGCCACCGGACAGGGAGCCGAGACACCATATATTTT. The V call is TRBV4-1, the J call TRBJ1-3; 8 positions agree with TRBD1. The CDR3 is 15 residues long. Germline V gene sequence: CDR1 MGHRA, CDR2 YSYEKL. Trimming at V came to 3 bases and at J to 8 bases, leaving 9 bases not matched to a gene.

The V and J genes are TRBV4-3 and TRBJ2-6, with a weak D call TRBD1 (6 bases). Germline values: CDR1 LGHNA, CDR2 YSLEER. The CDR3 runs 15 residues. V was pared by 0 bases and J by 5 bases, with 8 bases between. CDR3 DNA sequence: TGCGCCAGCAGCCAAGAGGGGGCTCGGGCCAACGTCCTGACTTTC. It encodes CASSQEGARANVLTF.

CDR3 nucleotides: TGTGCCAGCAGCCTTACAGAACTGACCTACAATGAGCAGTTCTTC. Protein: CASSLTELTYNEQFF. The chain carries TRBV2 and TRBJ2-1; no clear D. Trimming removed 6 bases from V and 2 bases from J, with 14 bases in between. The germline V gene encodes CDR1 SNHLY and CDR2 FYNNEI. The CDR3 is 15 amino acids.

The chain couples TRBV18 to TRBJ1-1; TRBD1 might be the D (6 bases). CDR3 length equals 16 residues. Between the trimmed V and J ends, which lost 3 bases and 3 bases, there was a span of 17 bases. In germline, CDR1 is KGHSH, CDR2 LQKENI. The CDR3 protein is CASSPIQGRGDTEAFF. The CDR3 DNA reads as TGTGCCAGCTCACCGATACAGGGACGCGGAGACACTGAAGCTTTCTTT. Full variable domain (rest looked up from reference TRBV18 and TRBJ1-1): NAGVMQNPRHLVRRRGQEARLRCSPMKGHSHVYWYRQLPEEGLKFMVYLQKENIIDESGMPKERFSAEFPKEGPSILRIQQVVRGDSAAYFCASSPIQGRGDTEAFFGQGTRLTVV.

The chain is built from TRBV6-5 and TRBJ1-2, with 8 bases fitting TRBD1. The CDR3 runs to 16 residues. Germline CDR1 MNHEY, CDR2 SVGAGI. Trimming at V came to 0 bases and at J to 1 base, leaving 4 bases not matched to a gene. The CDR3 DNA sequence: TGTGCCAGCAGTTACTCGACAGGGGCAGATAACTATGGCTACACCTTC. It yields the protein CASSYSTGADNYGYTF.

The V gene is TRBV5-8, the J gene TRBJ2-5; weak D call: TRBD2 (6 bases). With 2 bases removed from V and 3 bases from J, the gap between germline ends came to 11 bases. CDR1 and CDR2 (germline): SGHTS, YDEGEE. CDR3 length: 14 residues. The CDR3 bases are TGTGCCAGCAGCTTTGAGCGCGGGAAAGAGACCCAGTACTTC. Protein: CASSFERGKETQYF.

The chain couples TRBV19 to TRBJ2-5, with D maybe TRBD2 (5 bases). Germline V gene sequence: CDR1 LNHDA, CDR2 SQIVND (reference sequence). Trimming shortened V by 4 bases and J by 4 bases, and 13 bases separated the two germline ends. This CDR3 contains 14 residues. CDR3 sequence (DNA): TGTGCCAGTAGTACAGGACTGGAGCTAGAGACCCAGTACTTC. It codes for CASSTGLELETQYF.

The V and J genes are TRBV7-2 and TRBJ1-2; 7 nucleotides align to TRBD1. This CDR3 has 14 residues. V lost 5 bases, J lost 4 bases, and 7 bases stayed unmatched. Germline-derived CDR1 and CDR2 are SGHTA and FQGNSA. In DNA form, the CDR3 reads TGTGCCAGCAGCCCTACGACAGGGAGCTATGGCTACACCTTC. Amino acids: CASSPTTGSYGYTF. The full variable domain, its missing parts supplied by reference TRBV7-2 and TRBJ1-2, is GAGVSQSPSNKVTEKGKDVELRCDPISGHTALYWYRQSLGQGLEFLIYFQGNSAPDKSGLPSDRFSAERTGGSVSTLTIQRTQQEDSAVYLCASSPTTGSYGYTFGSGTRLTVV.

The J gene is TRBJ1-2, the V gene TRBV28, with unresolved D. The germline gives CDR1 MDHEN, CDR2 SYDVKM. There are 13 residues in the CDR3. V lost 8 bases and J 2 bases, leaving 12 bases between the germline ends. CDR3 loop: CASRGGRNYGYTF. CDR3 nucleotides: TGTGCCAGCCGGGGTGGTAGGAACTATGGCTACACCTTC.

This rearrangement joins TRBV7-8 to TRBJ2-5; weak D call: TRBD1 (6 bases). The germline gives CDR1 SGHVS, CDR2 FQNEAQ. V was trimmed by 8 bases and J by 1 base, leaving 14 bases between them. This CDR3 contains 14 residues. The CDR3 sequence: CASFPGQTQETQYF. The CDR3 DNA reads TGTGCCAGCTTTCCGGGACAAACCCAAGAGACCCAGTACTTC.

The chain joins TRBV11-2 to TRBJ2-3; 8 bases are a match to TRBD2. V shed 2 bases, J shed 2 bases, and the junction held 9 bases outside the gene matches. CDR3 length equals 17 residues. Germline V gene data show CDR1 as SGHAT and CDR2 as FQNNGV. DNA for the CDR3: TGTGCCAGCAGCTTAAGGCCAGCGGGAGTTTTCACAGATACGCAGTATTTT. This sequence encodes CASSLRPAGVFTDTQYF. The variable domain in full, with the rest retrieved from reference TRBV11-2 and TRBJ2-3, is EAGVAQSPRYKIIEKRQSVAFWCNPISGHATLYWYQQILGQGPKLLIQFQNNGVVDDSQLPKDRFSAERLKGVDSTLKIQPAKLEDSAVYLCASSLRPAGVFTDTQYFGPGTRLTVL.

V and J are TRBV11-2 and TRBJ1-1; 7 nucleotides agree with TRBD1. The CDR3 runs 13 residues. The V gene end was trimmed by 5 bases and the J gene end by 6 bases; junction bases not matched to a gene: 6. CDR1 and CDR2 (germline): SGHAT, FQNNGV. This CDR3 reads CASSLGQYPEAFF. For the CDR3, the DNA is TGTGCCAGCAGCCTGGGACAGTATCCTGAAGCTTTCTTT. Full variable domain (missing parts from reference TRBV11-2 and TRBJ1-1): EAGVAQSPRYKIIEKRQSVAFWCNPISGHATLYWYQQILGQGPKLLIQFQNNGVVDDSQLPKDRFSAERLKGVDSTLKIQPAKLEDSAVYLCASSLGQYPEAFFGQGTRLTVV.

This rearrangement joins TRBV5-8 to TRBJ2-1; D is unclear. The CDR3 is 14 residues long. Trimming shortened V by 4 bases and J by 4 bases, and 12 bases separated the two germline ends. CDR1 and CDR2 (germline): SGHTS, YDEGEE. This chain's CDR3 is CASSRTVYYNEQFF. The DNA of the CDR3 is TGTGCCAGCAGCCGTACTGTCTATTACAATGAGCAGTTCTTC.

This chain links TRBV27 with TRBJ2-5; no clear D. The V gene's germline CDR1 is MNHEY and CDR2 SMNVEV (reference sequence). The germline V and J ends were trimmed by 5 bases and 7 bases, with 11 bases remaining between them. The length of the CDR3 is 12 residues. In nucleotides, the CDR3 is TGTGCCAGCAGTGGTGTCGGTGGGACCCAGTACTTC. Amino acid sequence: CASSGVGGTQYF.